The 26 T cell receptor beta chains below come from one sample, sequenced in a study of Ad26.COV2.S vaccination and SARS-CoV-2 variants. Sequencing was performed with immunoSEQ multiplex PCR; in TCRdb, only in-frame clones are kept and a portion is missing. The sample lists approximately 400,000 clones; 92% were seen once. Material: peripheral blood, obtained after recovery from COVID-19. These receptors originate from a human donor who had recovered from COVID-19.

V usage is TRBV11-2 and J usage is TRBJ2-7; 8 bases map to TRBD2. Per the germline V gene, CDR1 is SGHAT and CDR2 is FQNNGV. The V segment lost 6 bases and the J segment 4 bases; nucleotides outside the gene matches: 5. CDR3 length equals 13 residues. The DNA for the CDR3 is TGTGCCAGCAGTCCCGCGGGAGGATACGAGCAGTACTTC. It yields the protein CASSPAGGYEQYF.

V usage is TRBV4-3 and J usage is TRBJ1-1; D not resolved. Trimming cost V 1 base and J 6 bases, with 12 bases left between them. This CDR3 has 14 residues. CDR1 LGHNA and CDR2 YSLEER come from the germline V gene. The CDR3 coding sequence is TGCGCCAGCAGCCAAGTCGGGAGGGCGCCTGAAGCTTTCTTT. This encodes CASSQVGRAPEAFF.

This clone showed up just a few times. The chain carries TRBV7-8 and TRBJ1-5; perhaps TRBD1 as D (6 bases). CDR3 length equals 14 residues. Germline CDR1 reads SGHVS; CDR2 reads FQNEAQ. Trimming left V 5 bases short and J 0 bases short, with 8 bases between. Here the CDR3 reads CASSPGDSNQPQHF. The CDR3 DNA sequence: TGTGCCAGCAGCCCAGGGGATAGCAATCAGCCCCAGCATTTT.

The chain joins TRBV6-5 to TRBJ2-1; unclear D gene. Germline V gene lookup returns CDR1 MNHEY and CDR2 SVGAGI. The CDR3 is made up of 11 amino acids. V was shortened by 2 bases and J by 9 bases, with 5 bases between the two germline ends. CDR3 in amino acids: CASSYISEQFF. In nucleotides, the CDR3 is TGTGCCAGCAGTTACATTTCTGAGCAGTTCTTC.

The chain combines TRBV5-1 with TRBJ2-1; 10 nucleotides align to TRBD2. V lost 7 bases, J lost 2 bases, and 9 bases stayed unmatched. Germline values: CDR1 SGHRS, CDR2 YFSETQ. The CDR3 runs to 16 residues. This CDR3 reads CASSSGAGGPYNEQFF. In DNA, the CDR3 is TGCGCCAGCTCCTCCGGAGCGGGGGGGCCCTACAATGAGCAGTTCTTC.

The chain carries TRBV29-1 and TRBJ2-7; D possibly matches TRBD1 or TRBD2 (7 bases each). In germline, CDR1 is SQVTM, CDR2 ANQGSEA. Trimming removed 1 base at V and 5 bases at J, with 15 bases between. The CDR3 extends over 14 amino acids. CDR3 nucleotide sequence: TGCAGCGTTGAAGGGCAGGGGGGGCTCGACGAGCAGTACTTC. Encoded protein: CSVEGQGGLDEQYF.

The chain couples TRBV6-2 or TRBV6-3 to TRBJ1-4; no definite D call. This CDR3 spans 14 amino acids. Germline V gene data show CDR1 as MNHEY and CDR2 as SVGEGT. Trimming cost V 0 bases and J 7 bases, with 9 bases left between them. CDR3 sequence: CASSYSGFAEKLFF. As DNA, the CDR3 is TGTGCCAGCAGTTACTCGGGTTTTGCTGAAAAACTGTTTTTT.

J is TRBJ2-3 and V is TRBV14; 10 nucleotides align to TRBD2. Per germline, CDR1 SGHDN and CDR2 FVKESK. Trimming took 4 bases from V and 4 from J; bases not matched to a gene: 5. This CDR3 has 15 residues. CDR3 nucleotides: TGTGCCAGCAGCCCTTCGGGACTAGCGCCAGATACGCAGTATTTT. The encoded protein is CASSPSGLAPDTQYF.

V is TRBV30 and J is TRBJ2-7; 8 bases are shared with TRBD1. In germline, CDR1 is GTSNPN, CDR2 SVGIG (reference sequence). CDR3 size: 18 residues. V gave up 2 bases and J gave up 3 bases; unmatched junction bases: 18. The CDR3 DNA reads as TGTGCCTGGAGTCCCCGCTCATCAGACAGGGGTATTTTCTACGAGCAGTACTTC. Its protein product is CAWSPRSSDRGIFYEQYF.

The rearrangement joins TRBV12-3 or TRBV12-4 to TRBJ2-7; 10 bases are shared with TRBD1. CDR3 length equals 13 residues. V trimming: 6 bases; J trimming: 8 bases; junction bases outside the gene matches: 7. CDR3 region: CASRPGTGVKQYF. The CDR3 nucleotides are TGTGCCAGCAGACCCGGGACAGGGGTCAAGCAGTACTTC.

The chain joins TRBV9 to TRBJ2-2, with D uncertain. Trimming removed 4 bases at V and 2 bases at J, with 18 bases between. The germline V gene has CDR1 SGDLS and CDR2 YYNGEE. This CDR3 has 17 residues. The CDR3 DNA follows: TGTGCCAGCAGCCCCCACCGGAGTCCACGAAACACCGGGGAGCTGTTTTTT. Protein sequence: CASSPHRSPRNTGELFF.

The rearrangement uses TRBV6-2 or TRBV6-3 and TRBJ2-7; D unresolved. From germline, CDR1 is MNHEY and CDR2 SVGEGT. The CDR3 contains 12 residues. The V end was cut by 0 bases, the J end by 7 bases, with 7 bases between. Here the CDR3 reads CASSYSSWEQYF. CDR3 nucleotides: TGTGCCAGCAGTTACTCTTCATGGGAGCAGTACTTC.

V usage is TRBV2 and J usage is TRBJ2-2, with D unclear. Deletions cut 8 bases from V and 5 bases from J, with 9 bases between. CDR1 is SNHLY and CDR2 is FYNNEI in the germline V gene. The CDR3 has 12 residues. Here the CDR3 reads CASRIFTGELFF. The CDR3 nucleotides read TGTGCCAGCCGAATCTTTACCGGGGAGCTGTTTTTT.

This clone appeared a single time. This rearrangement joins TRBV6-2 or TRBV6-3 to TRBJ2-5, with D maybe TRBD2 (6 bases). The germline V and J ends were trimmed by 2 bases and 0 bases, with 16 bases remaining between them. CDR3 length: 17 residues. CDR1 is MNHEY and CDR2 is SVGEGT in the germline V gene. CDR3 coding DNA: TGTGCCAGCAGTTACATGATCCTTTGGAGGGACCAAGAGACCCAGTACTTC. This codes for CASSYMILWRDQETQYF.

V is TRBV6-5 and J is TRBJ1-3, with D unresolved. V was clipped by 5 bases and J by 4 bases, with 12 bases between them. The CDR3 loop spans 14 amino acids. The germline gives CDR1 MNHEY, CDR2 SVGAGI. The DNA for the CDR3 is TGTGCCAGCAGTCAGGCATGGGCGGGAAACACCATATATTTT. Translating gives CASSQAWAGNTIYF.

This sequence joins TRBV15 and TRBJ2-3; 11 bases match TRBD2. Germline CDR1 reads LNHNV; CDR2 reads YYDKDF (reference sequence). J lost 8 bases, V lost 0 bases, and 13 bases had no gene match. The CDR3 length is 18 residues. CDR3 in amino acids: CATSRDRSSGGAIATQYF. As DNA, the CDR3 is TGTGCCACCAGCAGAGATAGGAGTAGCGGGGGGGCCATCGCTACGCAGTATTTT.

CDR3 nucleotides: TGTGCCAGCAGCTTTATGGGGCGGTCCCCCTACGAGCAGTACTTC. As protein: CASSFMGRSPYEQYF. The V call is TRBV13, the J call TRBJ2-7; D possibly corresponds to TRBD1 (5 bases). CDR1 is PRHDT and CDR2 is FYEKMQ in the germline V gene (reference sequence). The CDR3 has 15 residues. V lost 3 bases to trimming and J lost 2 bases, with 14 bases between them.

The V call is TRBV6-6, the J call TRBJ1-1, with D possibly TRBD1 on 6 matching bases. Trimming took 3 bases from V and 7 from J, leaving 15 bases between them. Germline V gene data show CDR1 as MNHNY and CDR2 as SVGAGI (reference sequence). This CDR3 region has 14 residues. The CDR3 sequence is CASSYSPGGLEAFF. In DNA form, the CDR3 reads TGTGCCAGCAGTTATAGCCCTGGGGGCCTTGAAGCTTTCTTT.

The chain has TRBV7-2 and TRBJ2-7, with 10 bases matching TRBD2. CDR3 length equals 15 residues. Germline CDR1 and CDR2: SGHTA and FQGNSA. The V segment lost 5 bases and the J segment 2 bases; nucleotides outside the gene matches: 6. DNA of the CDR3: TGTGCCAGCAGCCCGAGAGGGACTAGCGCCTACGAGCAGTACTTC. Protein: CASSPRGTSAYEQYF. Supplemented by reference TRBV7-2 and TRBJ2-7, the full variable domain reads GAGVSQSPSNKVTEKGKDVELRCDPISGHTALYWYRQSLGQGLEFLIYFQGNSAPDKSGLPSDRFSAERTGGSVSTLTIQRTQQEDSAVYLCASSPRGTSAYEQYFGPGTRLTVT.

V is TRBV11-2 and J is TRBJ2-7; TRBD2 is a possible D gene (7 bases). The germline V gene encodes CDR1 SGHAT and CDR2 FQNNGV. The CDR3 consists of 13 residues. With 5 bases removed from V and 2 bases from J, the gap between germline ends came to 10 bases. In DNA form, the CDR3 reads TGTGCCAGCAGCAAGGGGGGGGCCTACGAGCAGTACTTC. Translating gives CASSKGGAYEQYF.

V is TRBV19 and J is TRBJ1-2, with TRBD1 matching 7 bases. CDR1 is LNHDA and CDR2 is SQIVND in the germline V gene (reference sequence). V lost 11 bases and J lost 6; bases outside the gene matches: 9. This CDR3 spans 12 amino acids. The CDR3 coding sequence is TGTGCCCGCCTGGACAGGTTGAATGGCTACACCTTC. Residues: CARLDRLNGYTF.

The chain carries TRBV6-6 and TRBJ1-6; D may be TRBD1 (5 bases). V was clipped by 6 bases and J by 7 bases, with 13 bases between them. The CDR3 runs 14 residues. The germline gives CDR1 MNHNY, CDR2 SVGAGI (reference sequence). CDR3 in amino acids: CASSQWGTNSPLHF. DNA for the CDR3: TGTGCCAGCAGCCAGTGGGGGACGAATTCACCCCTCCACTTT.

V and J are TRBV11-2 and TRBJ2-5, with a weak D call TRBD2 (6 bases). The CDR3 contains 15 residues. V was pared by 5 bases and J by 2 bases, with 15 bases between. CDR1 and CDR2 (germline): SGHAT, FQNNGV. CDR3 sequence (DNA): TGTGCCAGCAGCCCCTCGGGACTCTCACAAGAGACCCAGTACTTC. It codes for CASSPSGLSQETQYF. The full variable domain, rest sourced from reference TRBV11-2 and TRBJ2-5, is EAGVAQSPRYKIIEKRQSVAFWCNPISGHATLYWYQQILGQGPKLLIQFQNNGVVDDSQLPKDRFSAERLKGVDSTLKIQPAKLEDSAVYLCASSPSGLSQETQYFGPGTRLLVL.

The J gene is TRBJ1-2, the V gene TRBV7-9; 8 bases agree with TRBD1. Germline V gene sequence: CDR1 SEHNR, CDR2 FQNEAQ (reference sequence). The CDR3 length is 15 residues. J was trimmed by 5 bases and V by 2 bases; bases with no gene match: 7. The CDR3 protein is CASSLSQGAKYGYTF. The DNA for the CDR3 is TGTGCCAGCAGCTTAAGCCAGGGGGCGAAGTATGGCTACACCTTC. The whole variable domain, remainder taken from reference TRBV7-9 and TRBJ1-2, is DTGVSQNPRHKITKRGQNVTFRCDPISEHNRLYWYRQTLGQGPEFLTYFQNEAQLEKSRLLSDRFSAERPKGSFSTLEIQRTEQGDSAMYLCASSLSQGAKYGYTFGSGTRLTVV.

The gene calls are TRBV12-3 or TRBV12-4 and TRBJ1-2; D may be TRBD1 (5 bases). Trimming stripped 3 bases from V and 6 bases from J, with 11 bases between. The CDR3 covers 13 residues. Here the CDR3 DNA reads TGTGCCAGCAGTTTTTCCAGGGCGGATGGCTACACCTTC. It specifies CASSFSRADGYTF.

Written as DNA, the CDR3 is TGTGCCAGCCGGGACGGGAACTCCTACGAGCAGTACTTC. It is translated as CASRDGNSYEQYF. The chain joins TRBV7-9 to TRBJ2-7; D could derive from TRBD1 or TRBD2 (5 bases each). Per the germline V gene, CDR1 is SEHNR and CDR2 is FQNEAQ (reference sequence). The CDR3 has 13 residues. With 8 bases removed from V and 0 bases from J, the gap between germline ends came to 11 bases.